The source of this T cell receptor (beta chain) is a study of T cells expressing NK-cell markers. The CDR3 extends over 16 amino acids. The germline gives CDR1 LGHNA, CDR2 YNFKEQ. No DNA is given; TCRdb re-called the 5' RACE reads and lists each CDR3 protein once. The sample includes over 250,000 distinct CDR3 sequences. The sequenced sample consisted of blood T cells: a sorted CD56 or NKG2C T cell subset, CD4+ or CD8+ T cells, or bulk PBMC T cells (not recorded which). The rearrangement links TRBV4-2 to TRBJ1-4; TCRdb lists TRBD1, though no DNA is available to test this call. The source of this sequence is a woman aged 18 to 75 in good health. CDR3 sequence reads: CASSLGTGTTNEKLFF.